This entry concerns a single TCR beta chain. Antigen unknown. Compared with germline, one end of the junction differs, possibly owing to a read error. These data are taken from a study of shared clonotypes between healthy human individuals. Study conclusions and caveats: Read depth was anticipated to influence clonotype sharing among donors. Some naive CD4 clonotypes, about 5%, turned up in common across a handful of donors. All-four-donor shared clonotypes had higher generation probabilities than non-shared clonotypes did.

All donors qualified as healthy HIV-negative adults and had experienced no recent acute infections or vaccinations. Germline V gene data show CDR1 as MDHEN and CDR2 as SYDVKM. The CDR3 totals 13 residues. TCRdb's copy holds only in-frame clones and misses some; the assay was immunoSEQ multiplex PCR. The sample includes roughly 2,300,000 clones, 85% to 95% of them seen just once. This TCR was recovered from a man aged 18 to 30 in good health. Some clones in this sample may be carry-over from other donors' samples. The rearrangement links TRBV28 to TRBJ2-7; 10 bases fit TRBD2. The sample taken for sequencing was naive CD4+ T cells from PBMCs. As for subset: CD45RA+ positively selected. CDR3 sequence (DNA): TGTGCCAGCAGTTCTAGCGGGAGTAGCGAGTTGCCCTTC. Amino acids: CASSSSGSSELPF.